Following are 18 T cell receptor beta chains from one sample sequenced in a study of OX40 agonist ivuxolimab in advanced cancers. Method: immunoSEQ multiplex PCR; TCRdb's copy keeps in-frame clones and lacks some. The sample comprises approximately 62,000 clones, around 93% of which are singletons, and 13% rests with the top ten. Sample: CD4+ or CD8+ T cells sorted from blood, taken in a trial of the OX40 agonist ivuxolimab. Receptors originate from an adult with an advanced solid tumor such as melanoma, head and neck, liver or kidney cancer.

The V gene is TRBV4-1, the J gene TRBJ2-6; the D is unclear. Germline CDR1 reads MGHRA; CDR2 reads YSYEKL. Trimming left V 2 bases short and J 1 base short, with 6 bases between. CDR3 length: 15 amino acids. CDR3 nucleotide sequence: TGCGCCAGCAGCCAATCGGGTTCTGGGGCCAACGTCCTGACTTTC. This sequence encodes CASSQSGSGANVLTF.

The gene calls are TRBV7-9 and TRBJ1-2; 9 nucleotides agree with TRBD1. The V segment lost 7 bases and the J segment 8 bases; nucleotides outside the gene matches: 8. Germline V gives CDR1 SEHNR, CDR2 FQNEAQ (reference sequence). The CDR3 has 13 residues. The CDR3 nucleotides read TGTGCCAGCACCCACCGGGACAGGGAGGGCTACACCTTC. Protein product: CASTHRDREGYTF. Full variable domain (remainder filled in from reference TRBV7-9 and TRBJ1-2): DTGVSQNPRHKITKRGQNVTFRCDPISEHNRLYWYRQTLGQGPEFLTYFQNEAQLEKSRLLSDRFSAERPKGSFSTLEIQRTEQGDSAMYLCASTHRDREGYTFGSGTRLTVV.

This chain connects TRBV4-1 to TRBJ1-5; D possibly corresponds to TRBD1 (6 bases). V lost 0 bases to trimming and J lost 0 bases, with 9 bases between them. CDR3 length equals 16 residues. Germline V gene sequence: CDR1 MGHRA, CDR2 YSYEKL. The CDR3 is CASSQDRTVSNQPQHF. In DNA form, the CDR3 reads TGCGCCAGCAGCCAAGATAGGACAGTTAGCAATCAGCCCCAGCATTTT.

The chain has TRBV7-6 and TRBJ2-7; D could derive from TRBD1 or TRBD2 (5 bases each). CDR1 is SGHVS, CDR2 FNYEAQ, per germline. Deletions cut 5 bases from V and 11 bases from J, with 16 bases between. The length of the CDR3 is 12 residues. The CDR3 spells CASSLPSGHKYF. The CDR3 DNA reads as TGTGCCAGCAGCCTACCGTCGGGGCACAAGTACTTC.

The genes are TRBV5-6 and TRBJ2-5, with unresolved D. This CDR3 is built from 13 residues. Germline CDR1 is SGHDT and CDR2 is YYEEEE. Trimming left V 2 bases short and J 9 bases short, with 14 bases between. CDR3 bases: TGTGCCAGCAGCTTAGGTAGCCCCATGGCCCAGTACTTC. Amino acids: CASSLGSPMAQYF.

The chain uses TRBV5-8 and TRBJ2-7; weak D call: TRBD2 (5 bases). Trimming removed 4 bases from V and 0 bases from J, with 17 bases in between. Germline loops: CDR1 SGHTS, CDR2 YDEGEE. CDR3 size: 16 residues. This chain's CDR3 is CASSAGVGVDSYEQYF. The CDR3 coding sequence is TGTGCCAGCAGCGCTGGAGTCGGGGTGGACTCCTACGAGCAGTACTTC.

J is TRBJ2-1 and V is TRBV4-2; 10 bases are a match to TRBD2. The CDR3 loop spans 15 amino acids. CDR1 LGHNA and CDR2 YNFKEQ come from the germline V gene. V lost 2 bases, J lost 7 bases, and 5 bases stayed unmatched. The CDR3 is CASSQRAGGVNEQFF. CDR3 sequence (DNA): TGTGCCAGCAGCCAACGAGCGGGGGGGGTAAATGAGCAGTTCTTC.

This CDR3 is CASSFGSGGTYEQYF. DNA of the CDR3: TGCGCCAGCAGCTTTGGATCGGGCGGGACCTACGAGCAGTACTTC. This chain links TRBV5-1 with TRBJ2-7, with D possibly TRBD2 on 6 matching bases. There are 15 residues in the CDR3. Germline CDR1 is SGHRS and CDR2 is YFSETQ. Trimming shortened V by 2 bases and J by 2 bases, and 14 bases separated the two germline ends.

V and J are TRBV13 and TRBJ2-3; D gene unclear. CDR3 length equals 14 residues. Trimming took off 0 bases at V and 2 bases at J, with 6 bases between the two ends. Germline CDR1 reads PRHDT; CDR2 reads FYEKMQ (reference sequence). The CDR3 loop is CASSLGSPTDTQYF. In DNA, the CDR3 is TGTGCCAGCAGCTTAGGGTCGCCCACAGATACGCAGTATTTT.

By share of the sample, this clone is medium-sized. CDR3 in amino acids: CASSVVGQRDEQYF. CDR3 bases: TGTGCCAGCAGCGTAGTTGGACAGCGGGACGAGCAGTACTTC. The chain is built from TRBV9 and TRBJ2-7; D is perhaps TRBD1 or TRBD2 (6 bases each). CDR1 SGDLS and CDR2 YYNGEE come from the germline V gene. The V gene lost 0 bases and the J gene lost 5 bases, with 12 bases spanning the gap. The CDR3 is 14 residues long.

This chain connects TRBV27 to TRBJ1-1, with no clear D. The CDR3 runs to 12 residues. The germline CDR1 and CDR2 sequences are MNHEY and SMNVEV (reference sequence). V shed 2 bases and J shed 5 bases, with 6 bases lying between them. CDR3 in DNA: TGTGCCAGCAGTTTAAGAGGGACTGAAGCTTTCTTT. Translation: CASSLRGTEAFF.

This chain uses TRBV10-3 with TRBJ1-2, with D uncertain. CDR3 length: 14 amino acids. The germline V gene encodes CDR1 ENHRY and CDR2 SYGVKD. The V gene lost 0 bases and the J gene lost 4 bases, with 9 bases spanning the gap. This chain's CDR3 is CAISESLSTYGYTF. The CDR3 DNA is TGTGCCATCAGTGAGTCCCTGTCTACCTATGGCTACACCTTC.

The rearrangement links TRBV2 to TRBJ2-3; D remains unclear. V lost 3 bases to trimming and J lost 2 bases, with 15 bases between them. Per germline, CDR1 SNHLY and CDR2 FYNNEI. The CDR3 totals 16 residues. The CDR3: CASSDRGLVNTDTQYF. The CDR3 DNA is TGTGCCAGCAGTGATAGAGGTTTGGTGAACACAGATACGCAGTATTTT.

J is TRBJ2-7 and V is TRBV4-1; 7 bases are a match to TRBD2. The CDR3 totals 15 residues. With 0 bases clipped from V and 7 bases from J, the junction kept 9 bases outside the gene matches. In germline, CDR1 is MGHRA, CDR2 YSYEKL. CDR3 amino acids: CASSQDTGGSVEQYF. CDR3 nucleotides: TGCGCCAGCAGCCAAGATACGGGGGGATCGGTTGAGCAGTACTTC.

The gene calls are TRBV14 and TRBJ1-2; the D gene is possibly TRBD1 (5 bases). The CDR3 has 13 amino acids. Germline CDR1 SGHDN, CDR2 FVKESK. The V end was cut by 1 base, the J end by 7 bases, with 10 bases between. The CDR3 DNA reads TGTGCCAGCAGCCAAGTCGGGGGACCTGGCTACACCTTC. This encodes CASSQVGGPGYTF.

The chain joins TRBV25-1 to TRBJ2-1; D is perhaps TRBD2 (5 bases). This CDR3 has 15 residues. CDR1 MGHDK and CDR2 SYGVNS come from the germline V gene. With 7 bases removed from V and 0 bases from J, the gap between germline ends came to 13 bases. The CDR3 spells CASTIPGSSYNEQFF. The DNA for the CDR3 is TGTGCCAGCACCATTCCGGGGAGCTCCTACAATGAGCAGTTCTTC.

This clone was seen just once. The V call is TRBV7-9, the J call TRBJ1-3, with D uncertain. V was trimmed by 6 bases and J by 1 base, leaving 10 bases between them. CDR1 SEHNR and CDR2 FQNEAQ come from the germline V gene (reference sequence). The CDR3 spans 14 residues. CDR3 region: CASSSPGSGNTIYF. CDR3 bases: TGTGCCAGCAGTTCCCCGGGGTCTGGAAACACCATATATTTT.

The genes are TRBV6-5 and TRBJ2-2, with unresolved D. Germline V gene data show CDR1 as MNHEY and CDR2 as SVGAGI. Between the trimmed V and J ends, which lost 3 bases and 2 bases, there was a span of 4 bases. This CDR3 spans 13 amino acids. CDR3: CASSYANTGELFF. The CDR3 DNA sequence: TGTGCCAGCAGTTATGCCAACACCGGGGAGCTGTTTTTT.